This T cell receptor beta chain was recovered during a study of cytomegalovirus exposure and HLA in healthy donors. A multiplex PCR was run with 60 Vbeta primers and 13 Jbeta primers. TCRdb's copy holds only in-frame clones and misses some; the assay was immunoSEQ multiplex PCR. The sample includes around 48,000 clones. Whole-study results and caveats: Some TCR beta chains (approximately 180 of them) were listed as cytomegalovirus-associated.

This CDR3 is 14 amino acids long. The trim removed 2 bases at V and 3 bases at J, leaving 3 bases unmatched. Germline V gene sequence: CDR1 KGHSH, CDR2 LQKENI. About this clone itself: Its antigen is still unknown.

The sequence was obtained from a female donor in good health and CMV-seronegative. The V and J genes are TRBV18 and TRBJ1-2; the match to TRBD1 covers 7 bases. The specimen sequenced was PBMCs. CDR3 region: CASSPTGEHYGYTF. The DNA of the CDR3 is TGTGCCAGCTCACCAACAGGGGAGCACTATGGCTACACCTTC.